This T cell receptor (beta chain) derives from a study of cytomegalovirus exposure and HLA in healthy donors. Use of 60 Vbeta and 13 Jbeta primers characterized the PCR. TCRdb's copy holds only in-frame clones and misses some; the assay was immunoSEQ multiplex PCR. The data contain 210,000 or so clones, around 80% of them seen just once; the ten biggest clones take up 0.4% to 0.6%. V dropped 5 bases and J dropped 2 bases, with 13 bases sitting between them. This CDR3 has 15 amino acids. Germline V gene data show CDR1 as MNHEY and CDR2 as SVGAGI. The chain uses TRBV6-5 and TRBJ1-5, with a tentative D call TRBD1 (6 bases). The source material was PBMCs. This TCR was recovered from a boy between 10 and 17 years old in good health and CMV-seronegative. CDR3 sequence: CASSHTGRGNQPQHF. CDR3 nucleotide sequence: TGTGCCAGCAGTCACACAGGGAGGGGCAATCAGCCCCAGCATTTT.